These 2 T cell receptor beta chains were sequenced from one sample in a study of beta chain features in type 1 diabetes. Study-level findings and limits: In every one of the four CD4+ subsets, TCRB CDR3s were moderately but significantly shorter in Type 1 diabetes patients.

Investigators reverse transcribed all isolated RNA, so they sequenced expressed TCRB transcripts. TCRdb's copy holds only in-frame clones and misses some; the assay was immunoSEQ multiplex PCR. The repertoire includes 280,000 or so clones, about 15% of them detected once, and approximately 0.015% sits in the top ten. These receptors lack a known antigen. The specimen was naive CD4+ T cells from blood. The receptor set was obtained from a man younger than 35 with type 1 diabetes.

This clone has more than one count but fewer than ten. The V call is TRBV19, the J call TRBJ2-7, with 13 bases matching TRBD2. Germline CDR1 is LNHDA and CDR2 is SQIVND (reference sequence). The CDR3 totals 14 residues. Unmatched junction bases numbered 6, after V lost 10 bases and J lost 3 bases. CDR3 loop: CAKKRTSGSYEQYF. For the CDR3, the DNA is TGTGCCAAGAAACGGACTAGCGGGAGCTACGAGCAGTACTTC.

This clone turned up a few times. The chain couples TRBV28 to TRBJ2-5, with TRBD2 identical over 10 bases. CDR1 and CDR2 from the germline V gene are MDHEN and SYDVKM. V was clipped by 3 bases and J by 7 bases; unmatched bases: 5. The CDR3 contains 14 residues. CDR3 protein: CASSFSGRLGTQYF. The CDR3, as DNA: TGTGCCAGCAGTTTTAGCGGGAGGCTGGGGACCCAGTACTTC.